This entry is about one T cell receptor beta chain. One junction end does not reproduce the germline sequence, and a read error may be involved. Three rounds of nested PCR, following a modified ARM-PCR protocol, produced the TCRbeta library. TCRdb used MiXCR to reprocess the multiplex PCR reads, holding one entry per CDR3 protein. The sample shows tens of thousands of distinct CDR3 sequences, about 70% of them seen only once. The germline V gene encodes CDR1 MDHEN and CDR2 SYDVKM. The CDR3 totals 16 residues. This record belongs to a study of tumor and adjacent non-tumor tissue in lung cancer. RNA was extracted from bulk tissue without any cell sorting. Newly diagnosed lung cancer patients had thoracic surgery in China, August–November 2014, without prior chemotherapy.

The TCR comes from a man in his fifties or sixties with non-small cell lung cancer. Sequencing was done on a sample of lung tumor tissue. This rearrangement joins TRBV28 to TRBJ2-7, with 8 positions matching TRBD2. CDR3 bases: TGTGCCAGCAGAACCCGGGGCCGGGGGGGGTCCTACGAGCATTACTTC. Translated, it gives CASRTRGRGGSYEHYF.